Described below is a single T cell receptor (beta chain) sequence and its context. The target of this receptor is not known. Qualities for individual bases were not recorded, and no much larger clone is one base off. The donors belonged to the validation cohort of 90 to 150 subjects, which was separate from the roughly 700-subject first cohort. These data originate in a study of cytomegalovirus exposure and HLA in healthy donors (dated by TCRdb to the late 2010s). At the level of the whole study: The 550 to 750 repertoires of the first cohort and the roughly 120 validation repertoires were produced on the same platform, according to a later analysis. The study aimed to test whether cataloging public T cell receptors could reveal signatures of past pathogen exposure. Along with the approximately 620-subject first cohort, a separate validation cohort of over 90 different subjects was used. High-throughput TCR immunosequencing, statistical association of individual TCRs with disease status, and machine learning were combined to predict cytomegalovirus infection status. Points the paper makes about the study in general: The authors suggested that the approach could potentially be extended to other disease states and immunological phenotypes. Of the cluster scores, about 94% were above 0 in a later analysis, which found that TCRs clustered in the first cohort also tended to co-occur in the roughly 130 validation repertoires. The classifier was reported to diagnose cytomegalovirus status with high specificity and sensitivity in both the original and validation cohorts. A later analysis lacked HLA typing for the validation cohort, so it scored co-occurrence in that cohort across all 120 or so repertoires. Across donors, most TCR sequences were observed very rarely, whereas some public TCRs were present in many individuals. The study listed 150 to 200 TCR beta chains as associated with cytomegalovirus. A few of the identified cytomegalovirus-associated TCR beta chains were confirmed in vitro to be specific for cytomegalovirus antigens.

From cysteine to phenylalanine, the CDR3 is 15 amino acids long. The read is trimmed to its CDR3 DNA, 45 bases read in frame from base 1. V and J lose 2 bases and 3 bases, and a span of 15 bases separates them. Reading the germline V gene gives CDR1 SGHRS and CDR2 YFSETQ. The library was made by the immunoSEQ multiplex PCR assay. Per the authors' processing: A statistical classification framework was built for diagnosing cytomegalovirus status from the catalog of TCR beta chain sequences. TCRdb re-hosts the immuneACCESS table, in-frame sequences only. Its copies lack some clones; in the studies checked, an unresolved V gene accounts for under half of them, and the cause for the rest is not known. That table furnishes V, J and clone size, whereas the DNA furnished D and trimming. Recorded for this sample are some 180,000 clones; about 81% of them occurred a single time. The top ten clones comprise 1% to 1.5% of the sample.

The source of this sequence is a woman aged 30 to 39 in good health and CMV-seronegative. The sample consisted of PBMCs. The V and J genes are TRBV5-1 and TRBJ2-7, with TRBD1 perhaps the D gene, on 5 matching bases. CDR3 protein: CASSLQASSDYEQYF. The DNA sequence is TGCGCCAGCAGCTTACAGGCGTCGTCAGACTACGAGCAGTACTTC.